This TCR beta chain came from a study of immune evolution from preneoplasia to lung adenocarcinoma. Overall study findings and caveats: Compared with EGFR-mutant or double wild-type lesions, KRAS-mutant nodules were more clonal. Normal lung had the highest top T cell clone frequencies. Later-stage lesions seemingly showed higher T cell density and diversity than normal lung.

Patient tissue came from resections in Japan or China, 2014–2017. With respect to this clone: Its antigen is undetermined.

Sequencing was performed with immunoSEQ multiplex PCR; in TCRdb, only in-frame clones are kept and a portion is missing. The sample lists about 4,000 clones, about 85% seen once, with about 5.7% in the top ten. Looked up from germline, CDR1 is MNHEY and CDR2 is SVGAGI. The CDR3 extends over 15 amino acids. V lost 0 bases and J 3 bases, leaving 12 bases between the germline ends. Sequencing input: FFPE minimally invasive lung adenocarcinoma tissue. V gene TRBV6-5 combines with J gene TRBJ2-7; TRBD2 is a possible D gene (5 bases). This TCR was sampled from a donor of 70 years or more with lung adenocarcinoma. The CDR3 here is CASSYSVGGYYEQYF. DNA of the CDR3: TGTGCCAGCAGTTACTCGGTCGGAGGTTACTACGAGCAGTACTTC.